This T cell receptor (beta chain) was recovered during a study of identical twins. Study-level findings and limits: Low generation-probability sequences were in excess among twin-shared out-of-frame alpha sequences.

TCRdb called the 5' RACE reads again in MiXCR, with one record for every CDR3 protein. Seen here are hundreds of thousands of distinct CDR3 sequences, 8.5% to 9% observed once, and the top ten hold 0.75% to 1%. With regard to this clonotype: Its target is unknown.

V dropped 6 bases and J dropped 4; count of bases not matched to a gene: 9. The CDR3 sequence is 16 residues long. Germline V CDR1 and CDR2: MNHNS, SASEGT. The same sample was also used in a study of yellow fever vaccine responses in identical twins. From that report: As reported, the vaccine T cell response of twins seemed partly convergent and partly personalized.

The clonotype was recovered from a woman in her late teens or twenties in good health. Sequences were obtained from PBMCs. The rearrangement links TRBV6-1 to TRBJ2-1; 10 bases are shared with TRBD1. The CDR3 coding sequence is TGTGCCAGCAGCCACCTCCGGGACAGGGGATACAATGAGCAGTTCTTC. It yields the protein CASSHLRDRGYNEQFF.